This T cell receptor beta chain was retrieved from a study of cytomegalovirus exposure and HLA in healthy donors. Primers for the PCR totalled 60 Vbeta and 13 Jbeta. Sequencing was performed with immunoSEQ multiplex PCR; in TCRdb, only in-frame clones are kept and a portion is missing. The repertoire consists of over 200,000 clones, with around 80% occurring once and the leading ten covering roughly 2.5%. Germline V gene data show CDR1 as SGHTA and CDR2 as FQGNSA. This CDR3 contains 16 residues. V lost 2 bases and J 6 bases, leaving 17 bases between the germline ends. The sample holds one count of this clone.

The material sequenced was PBMCs. This chain links TRBV7-2 with TRBJ2-1, with D possibly matching TRBD2 (6 bases). This clonotype originated in a woman between 55 and 75 years old in good health and CMV-seropositive. The CDR3 sequence is CASSLPGGRAANEQFF. The CDR3 region has the DNA TGTGCCAGCAGCTTACCCGGGGGACGCGCCGCCAATGAGCAGTTCTTC.